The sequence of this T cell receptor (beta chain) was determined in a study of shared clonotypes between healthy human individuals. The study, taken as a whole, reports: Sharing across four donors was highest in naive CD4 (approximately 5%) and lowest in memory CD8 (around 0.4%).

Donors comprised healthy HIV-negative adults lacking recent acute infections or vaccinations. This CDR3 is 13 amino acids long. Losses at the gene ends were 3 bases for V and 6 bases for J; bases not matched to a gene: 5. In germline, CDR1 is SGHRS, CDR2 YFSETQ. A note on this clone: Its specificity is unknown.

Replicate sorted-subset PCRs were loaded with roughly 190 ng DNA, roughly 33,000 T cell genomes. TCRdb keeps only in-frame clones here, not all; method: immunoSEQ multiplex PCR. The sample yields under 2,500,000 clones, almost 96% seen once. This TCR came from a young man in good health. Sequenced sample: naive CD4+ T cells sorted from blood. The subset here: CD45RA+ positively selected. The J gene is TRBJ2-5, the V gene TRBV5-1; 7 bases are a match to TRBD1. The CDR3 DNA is TGCGCCAGCAGCTCCACAGGGGACCAGACCCAGTACTTC. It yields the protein CASSSTGDQTQYF.